The 23 T cell receptor beta chains listed next were all sequenced from one sample in a study of T cells in Graves' hyperthyroidism and ophthalmopathy. It was RNA transcripts that yielded the amplified TCR beta CDR3 regions. RT-PCR in the first round (using the HTBI primer set) targeted the TCR CDR3. TCRdb passed the multiplex PCR reads through MiXCR, listing each CDR3 protein once. The sample lists just over 550,000 distinct CDR3 sequences, roughly 50% occurring once. Specimen: peripheral blood or thyroid tissue (not recorded which). The receptors were gathered from a woman under 30 with Graves' hyperthyroidism.

This clonotype was observed many times. V gene TRBV7-3 combines with J gene TRBJ1-1; 7 bases are a match to TRBD1. The CDR3 loop spans 14 amino acids. The germline V gene has CDR1 SGHTA and CDR2 FQGTGA. With V trimmed by 5 bases and J by 0 bases, 3 bases remained unmatched. CDR3 sequence reads: CASSEGQLNTEAFF. CDR3 sequence (DNA): TGTGCCAGCAGCGAGGGACAGTTGAACACTGAAGCTTTCTTT.

This clonotype was counted at least ten times. The gene calls are TRBV29-1 and TRBJ2-2; D gene unclear. The V end was cut by 4 bases, the J end by 6 bases, with 9 bases between. The V gene's germline CDR1 is SQVTM and CDR2 ANQGSEA. The CDR3 loop spans 12 amino acids. The CDR3 region has the DNA TGCAGCGTTGCCGCCCCCCCCGGGGAGCTGTTTTTT. It is translated as CSVAAPPGELFF.

This chain uses TRBV7-6 with TRBJ2-7; 10 bases are shared with TRBD2. The V gene's germline CDR1 is SGHVS and CDR2 FNYEAQ. The CDR3 is 14 amino acids. Unmatched junction bases numbered 7, after V lost 5 bases and J lost 6 bases. In DNA form, the CDR3 reads TGTGCCAGCAGCAGGGGACTAGCGTTTTCCGAGCAGTACTTC. Translation gives CASSRGLAFSEQYF.

A word on this clonotype: A much larger clone lies a single base off, so this may be a read error. The chain joins TRBV7-9 to TRBJ1-1, with TRBD1 identical over 8 bases. This CDR3 has 11 residues. The trim removed 7 bases at V and 10 bases at J, leaving 5 bases unmatched. CDR1 SEHNR and CDR2 FQNEAQ come from the germline V gene (reference sequence). The CDR3: CASNVDRGAFF. The CDR3 coding sequence is TGTGCCAGCAACGTCGACAGGGGAGCTTTCTTT.

Comments on this clonotype: A clone one base away is much larger, so this may be a read error. This sequence joins TRBV15 and TRBJ1-4; D might be TRBD1 (6 bases). Germline V lookup: CDR1 LNHNV, CDR2 YYDKDF (reference sequence). This CDR3 comprises 15 residues. V was pared by 4 bases and J by 10 bases, with 19 bases between. The CDR3 reads CATSIDLDSWGKLFF. The DNA for the CDR3 is TGTGCCACCAGCATAGATTTGGACAGTTGGGGAAAACTGTTTTTT.

The chain uses TRBV10-3 and TRBJ1-6, with 8 positions matching TRBD1. The germline gives CDR1 ENHRY, CDR2 SYGVKD. The CDR3 spans 14 residues. V lost 6 bases and J lost 5; bases outside the gene matches: 3. CDR3 sequence (DNA): TGTGCCATCAGCCCGGGACAGGATAATTCACCCCTCCACTTT. Translation: CAISPGQDNSPLHF.

This clonotype appeared many times. The V gene is TRBV15, the J gene TRBJ2-5, with a possible D match to TRBD1 (6 bases). CDR3 length equals 15 residues. Trimming shortened V by 1 base and J by 5 bases, and 14 bases separated the two germline ends. Germline loops: CDR1 LNHNV, CDR2 YYDKDF (reference sequence). The DNA for the CDR3 is TGTGCCACCAGCAGAGTTCAGGGGCTCGGGGAGACCCAGTACTTC. Protein sequence: CATSRVQGLGETQYF. Complete variable domain (other parts from reference TRBV15 and TRBJ2-5): DAMVIQNPRYQVTQFGKPVTLSCSQTLNHNVMYWYQQKSSQAPKLLFHYYDKDFNNEADTPDNFQSRRPNTSFCFLDIRSPGLGDTAMYLCATSRVQGLGETQYFGPGTRLLVL.

This chain joins TRBV7-6 and TRBJ1-1; D is undetermined. The CDR3 totals 13 residues. From germline, CDR1 is SGHVS and CDR2 FNYEAQ. V lost 7 bases and J 4 bases, leaving 13 bases between the germline ends. This chain's CDR3 is CASIPESSTEAFF. CDR3 coding DNA: TGTGCCAGCATCCCCGAGAGTAGCACTGAAGCTTTCTTT.

This clonotype was seen more than once but under ten times. The chain has TRBV11-1 and TRBJ2-7; D ambiguous. In germline, CDR1 is SGHAT, CDR2 FQDESV (reference sequence). Trimming removed 8 bases from V and 2 bases from J, with 13 bases in between. This CDR3 region has 13 residues. CDR3 nucleotides: TGTGCCAGCTGGGCATTGGCTACCTACGAGCAGTACTTC. Translating it yields CASWALATYEQYF.

V is TRBV19 and J is TRBJ1-5, with a possible D match to TRBD1 (5 bases). The CDR3 covers 16 residues. In germline, CDR1 is LNHDA, CDR2 SQIVND (reference sequence). V gave up 4 bases and J gave up 0 bases, with 13 bases separating them. The CDR3 DNA reads TGTGCCAGTAGTAGGGGGATCGAATATAGCAATCAGCCCCAGCATTTT. Translated: CASSRGIEYSNQPQHF. Using reference TRBV19 and TRBJ1-5 for the parts outside the CDR3, the full variable domain is DGGITQSPKYLFRKEGQNVTLSCEQNLNHDAMYWYRQDPGQGLRLIYYSQIVNDFQKGDIAEGYSVSREKKESFPLTVTSAQKNPTAFYLCASSRGIEYSNQPQHFGDGTRLSIL.

This chain joins TRBV7-2 and TRBJ2-7; TRBD1 matches 10 bases. Germline V gene data show CDR1 as SGHTA and CDR2 as FQGNSA. The CDR3 extends over 15 amino acids. V was pared by 6 bases and J by 1 base, with 6 bases of the junction left unmatched. The CDR3 DNA is TGTGCCAGCAGTCGCCGGGACAGGGGTTCCTACGAGCAGTACTTC. This codes for CASSRRDRGSYEQYF.

This rearrangement joins TRBV10-3 to TRBJ1-1, with 8 positions matching TRBD1. Germline V gene data show CDR1 as ENHRY and CDR2 as SYGVKD. CDR3 length equals 12 residues. Germline trimming cut 5 bases from V and 5 bases from J; bases unmatched to any gene: 1. The CDR3 nucleotides are TGTGCCATCAGTAACAGGGGGACTGAAGCTTTCTTT. The encoded protein is CAISNRGTEAFF.

Note on this clonotype: Relative to the germline gene, one junction end is altered; a read error may explain this. V and J are TRBV7-9 and TRBJ1-6; weak D call: TRBD1 (6 bases). This CDR3 contains 15 residues. Germline V gene data show CDR1 as SEHNR and CDR2 as FQNEAQ (reference sequence). CDR3 loop: CASRLAGTRNSPHHF. DNA for the CDR3: TGTGCCAGCAGACTAGCGGGGACAAGGAATTCACCCCACCACTTT.

The chain is built from TRBV30 and TRBJ1-6; possible D gene TRBD1, 5 bases. The CDR3 covers 13 residues. V was shortened by 8 bases and J by 8 bases, with 16 bases between the two germline ends. Germline V gives CDR1 GTSNPN, CDR2 SVGIG (reference sequence). The CDR3 reads CAGGWGYDSPLHF. CDR3 DNA: TGTGCCGGGGGATGGGGTTACGATTCACCCCTCCACTTT.

V usage is TRBV4-2 and J usage is TRBJ2-7, with D possibly TRBD2 on 5 matching bases. In germline, CDR1 is LGHNA, CDR2 YNFKEQ. This CDR3 spans 15 amino acids. V was trimmed by 0 bases and J by 2 bases, leaving 11 bases between them. The CDR3 spells CASSQEGSAAYEQYF. CDR3 sequence (DNA): TGTGCCAGCAGCCAAGAAGGTAGCGCCGCCTACGAGCAGTACTTC.

Only a few counts were recorded for this clonotype. The rearrangement joins TRBV5-1 to TRBJ1-5; D perhaps matches TRBD1 (5 bases). Germline assignment: CDR1 SGHRS and CDR2 YFSETQ. Trimming removed 3 bases from V and 14 bases from J, with 21 bases in between. The CDR3 is 14 amino acids. The CDR3 sequence: CASSSTGTSVTEHF. CDR3 nucleotides: TGCGCCAGCAGCTCCACTGGGACTAGCGTTACCGAGCATTTT.

This clonotype showed up just once. One junction end disagrees with the germline gene, perhaps due to a read error. V gene TRBV9 combines with J gene TRBJ2-3; D is perhaps TRBD2 (6 bases). CDR3 size: 15 residues. Germline values: CDR1 SGDLS, CDR2 YYNGEE. The CDR3 protein is CDSSVGAGTTDTQYF. The DNA of the CDR3 is TGTGACAGCAGCGTAGGGGCGGGAACCACAGATACGCAGTATTTT.

The chain has TRBV25-1 and TRBJ2-5; maybe TRBD1 (7 bases). From germline, CDR1 is MGHDK and CDR2 SYGVNS. This CDR3 region has 15 residues. This CDR3 reads CARDFRQGLQETQYF. CDR3 DNA sequence: TGTGCTAGAGATTTCCGACAGGGACTTCAAGAGACCCAGTACTTC.

The CDR3 is CASSPFPKGDGYTF. CDR3 coding DNA: TGTGCCAGCAGCCCTTTTCCAAAGGGGGATGGCTACACCTTC. The V and J genes are TRBV9 and TRBJ1-2, with TRBD1 as a possible D gene (6 bases). In germline, CDR1 is SGDLS, CDR2 YYNGEE. The CDR3 is 14 residues long. V was shortened by 4 bases and J by 6 bases, with 16 bases between the two germline ends.

This clonotype was detected only a few times. The V gene is TRBV20-1, the J gene TRBJ2-6; D tentatively reads TRBD1 or TRBD2 (5 bases each). This CDR3 has 14 amino acids. CDR1 is DFQATT and CDR2 is SNEGSKA in the germline V gene (reference sequence). Trimming took off 4 bases at V and 2 bases at J, with 9 bases between the two ends. For the CDR3, the DNA is TGCAGTGCTATGGGGGAACCTGGGGCCAACGTCCTGACTTTC. Protein product: CSAMGEPGANVLTF.

The CDR3 region is CASSARGAGYGYTF. CDR3 DNA: TGTGCCAGCAGCGCGCGAGGGGCTGGGTATGGCTACACCTTC. This chain connects TRBV2 to TRBJ1-2; a weak D match, TRBD1 (5 bases). Deletions cut 6 bases from V and 5 bases from J, with 16 bases between. Looked up from germline, CDR1 is SNHLY and CDR2 is FYNNEI. The CDR3 extends over 14 amino acids.

Concerning this clonotype: A junction boundary mismatches the germline segment, possibly from a read error. V and J are TRBV6-5 and TRBJ2-7; D perhaps matches TRBD1 (6 bases). Germline CDR1 reads MNHEY; CDR2 reads SVGAGI. The CDR3 is 15 residues long. The CDR3 spells CAISEFVGRGYEQYF. The CDR3 DNA is TGTGCCATCAGTGAGTTCGTGGGCAGGGGATACGAGCAGTACTTC.

This clonotype showed up many times. V and J are TRBV7-9 and TRBJ2-5; D is ambiguous. CDR1 and CDR2 from the germline V gene are SEHNR and FQNEAQ (reference sequence). The CDR3 consists of 12 residues. V dropped 6 bases and J dropped 5 bases, with 10 bases sitting between them. The CDR3: CASSRSGETQYF. DNA for the CDR3: TGTGCCAGCAGTCGGTCAGGCGAGACCCAGTACTTC.